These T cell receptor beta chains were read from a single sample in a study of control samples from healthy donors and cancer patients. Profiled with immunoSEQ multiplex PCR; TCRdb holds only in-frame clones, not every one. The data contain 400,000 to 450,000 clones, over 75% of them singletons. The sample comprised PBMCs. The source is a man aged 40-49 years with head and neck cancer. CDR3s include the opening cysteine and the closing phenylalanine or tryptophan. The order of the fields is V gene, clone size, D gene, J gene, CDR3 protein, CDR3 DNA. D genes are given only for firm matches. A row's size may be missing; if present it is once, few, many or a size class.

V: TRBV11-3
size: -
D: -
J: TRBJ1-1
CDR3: CASSLGRGTEAFF
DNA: TGTGCCAGCAGCTTAGGAAGGGGCACTGAAGCTTTCTTT

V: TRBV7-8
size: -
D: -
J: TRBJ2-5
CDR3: CASSSNKETQYF
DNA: TGTGCCAGCAGCTCAAATAAAGAGACCCAGTACTTC

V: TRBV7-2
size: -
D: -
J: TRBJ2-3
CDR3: CASSLERTDTQYF
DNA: TGTGCCAGCAGCTTAGAGCGCACAGATACGCAGTATTTT

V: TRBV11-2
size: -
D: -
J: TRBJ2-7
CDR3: CASSLVEGFGPYEQYF
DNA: TGTGCCAGCAGCTTAGTGGAGGGGTTCGGGCCCTACGAGCAGTACTTC

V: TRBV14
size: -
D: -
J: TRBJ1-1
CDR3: CASSQVPEVSFF
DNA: TGTGCCAGCAGCCAAGTTCCGGAGGTATCTTTCTTT

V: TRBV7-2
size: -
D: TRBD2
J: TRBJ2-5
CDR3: CASSGIAGGPETQYF
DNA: TGTGCCAGCAGCGGGATAGCGGGGGGTCCGGAGACCCAGTACTTC

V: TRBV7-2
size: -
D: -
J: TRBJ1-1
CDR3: CASSLVFSGETEAFF
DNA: TGTGCCAGCAGCTTAGTTTTTTCAGGGGAGACTGAAGCTTTCTTT

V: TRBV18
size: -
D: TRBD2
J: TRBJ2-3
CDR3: CASSPPGLAGSDTQYF
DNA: TGTGCCAGCTCACCACCAGGACTAGCGGGATCAGATACGCAGTATTTT

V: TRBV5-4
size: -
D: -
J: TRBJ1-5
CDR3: CASSTEGPGSPQHF
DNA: TGTGCCAGCAGCACGGAGGGCCCCGGATCGCCCCAGCATTTT

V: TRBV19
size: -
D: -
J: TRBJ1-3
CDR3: CASSISGNSGNTIYF
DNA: TGTGCCAGTAGTATCAGTGGCAACTCTGGAAACACCATATATTTT

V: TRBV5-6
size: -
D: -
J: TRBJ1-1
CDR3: CASSLGVGRVGTEAFF
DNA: TGTGCCAGCAGCTTGGGGGTTGGCAGGGTGGGCACTGAAGCTTTCTTT

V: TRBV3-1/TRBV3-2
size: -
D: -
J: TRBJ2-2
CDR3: CASSPKRTPRTGELFF
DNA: TGTGCCAGCAGCCCAAAGAGGACACCCCGCACCGGGGAGCTGTTTTTT

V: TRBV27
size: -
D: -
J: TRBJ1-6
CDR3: CASTLNGQNSPLHF
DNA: TGTGCCAGCACCTTAAATGGACAGAATTCACCCCTCCACTTT

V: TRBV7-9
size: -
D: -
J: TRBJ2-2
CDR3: CASSSYGWNTGELFF
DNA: TGTGCCAGCAGCTCCTACGGCTGGAACACCGGGGAGCTGTTTTTT

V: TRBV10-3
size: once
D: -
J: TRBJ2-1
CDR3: CAMPLRRSSYNEQFF
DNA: TGTGCCATGCCACTTCGAAGGAGCTCCTACAATGAGCAGTTCTTC

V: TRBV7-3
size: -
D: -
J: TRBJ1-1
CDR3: CASSRDPNTEAFF
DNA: TGTGCCAGCAGCCGGGACCCGAACACTGAAGCTTTCTTT

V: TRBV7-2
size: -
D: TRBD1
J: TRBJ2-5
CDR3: CASSSGQGRGETQYF
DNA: TGTGCCAGCAGCTCAGGACAGGGCCGGGGAGAGACCCAGTACTTC

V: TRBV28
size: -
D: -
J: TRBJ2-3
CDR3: CASSMAGRTDTQYF
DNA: TGTGCCAGCAGTATGGCAGGTCGAACAGATACGCAGTATTTT

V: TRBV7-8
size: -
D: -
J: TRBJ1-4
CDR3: CATQTTGNTNEKLFF
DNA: TGTGCCACTCAAACAACAGGGAACACTAATGAAAAACTGTTTTTT

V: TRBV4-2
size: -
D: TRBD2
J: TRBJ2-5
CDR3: CASSQRTGGRETQYF
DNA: TGTGCCAGCAGCCAACGAACGGGGGGGCGGGAGACCCAGTACTTC

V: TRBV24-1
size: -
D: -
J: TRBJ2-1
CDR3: CATSDVKRIDEQFF
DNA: TGTGCCACCAGTGATGTGAAGCGAATAGATGAGCAGTTCTTC

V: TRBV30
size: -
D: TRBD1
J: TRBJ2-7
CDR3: CAWSAPGTGFHEQYF
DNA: TGTGCCTGGAGCGCCCCCGGGACAGGGTTCCACGAGCAGTACTTC

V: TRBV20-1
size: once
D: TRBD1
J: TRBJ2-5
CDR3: CSASPQGASGETQYF
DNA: TGCAGTGCTAGTCCCCAGGGGGCTAGTGGGGAGACCCAGTACTTC

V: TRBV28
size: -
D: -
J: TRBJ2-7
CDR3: CASNMGSVYEQYF
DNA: TGTGCCAGCAATATGGGCAGCGTCTACGAGCAGTACTTC

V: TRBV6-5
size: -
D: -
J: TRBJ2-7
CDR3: CASSHSYEQYF
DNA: TGTGCCAGCAGTCACTCCTACGAGCAGTACTTC

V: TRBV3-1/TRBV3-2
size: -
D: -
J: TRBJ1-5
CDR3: CASSQDYGGNQPQHF
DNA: TGTGCCAGCAGCCAAGATTACGGGGGCAATCAGCCCCAGCATTTT

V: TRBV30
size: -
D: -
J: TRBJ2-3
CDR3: CAWSGWTSTDTQYF
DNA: TGTGCCTGGAGTGGATGGACCTCGACAGATACGCAGTATTTT

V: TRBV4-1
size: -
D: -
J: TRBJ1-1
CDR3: CASSKKASGEAFF
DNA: TGCGCCAGCAGTAAAAAGGCCTCAGGGGAAGCTTTCTTT

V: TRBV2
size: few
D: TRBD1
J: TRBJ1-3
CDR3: CASSVDRGHSGNTIYF
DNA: TGTGCCAGCAGTGTTGACAGGGGGCATTCTGGAAACACCATATATTTT

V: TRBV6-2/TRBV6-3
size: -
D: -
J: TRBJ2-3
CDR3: CASSLDSTDTQYF
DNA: TGTGCCAGCAGCCTCGACAGCACAGATACGCAGTATTTT

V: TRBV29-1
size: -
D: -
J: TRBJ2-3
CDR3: CSVESGEGSTDTQYF
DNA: TGCAGCGTTGAGTCTGGAGAGGGGAGCACAGATACGCAGTATTTT

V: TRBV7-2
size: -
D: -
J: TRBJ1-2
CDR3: CASSPTVNYGYTF
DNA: TGTGCCAGCAGCCCGACAGTTAACTATGGCTACACCTTC

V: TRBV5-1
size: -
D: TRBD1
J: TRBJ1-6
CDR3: CASSSSTGLRDSPLHF
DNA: TGCGCCAGCAGCTCCTCGACAGGGTTGAGAGATTCACCCCTCCACTTT

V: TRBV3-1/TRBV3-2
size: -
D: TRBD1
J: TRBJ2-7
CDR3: CASSPYDRGPTYEQYF
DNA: TGTGCCAGCAGCCCTTACGACAGGGGGCCAACCTACGAGCAGTACTTC

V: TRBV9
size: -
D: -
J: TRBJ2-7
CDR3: CASSGPLGYEQYF
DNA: TGTGCCAGCAGCGGGCCACTAGGGTACGAGCAGTACTTC

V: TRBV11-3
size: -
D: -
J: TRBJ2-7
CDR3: CASSPGGHEQYF
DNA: TGTGCCAGCAGCCCCGGGGGCCACGAGCAGTACTTC

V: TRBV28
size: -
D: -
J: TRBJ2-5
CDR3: CASRTSGTGKETQYF
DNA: TGTGCCAGCAGAACCTCCGGGACTGGTAAAGAGACCCAGTACTTC

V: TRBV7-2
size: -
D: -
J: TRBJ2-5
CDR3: CASSSRAGQQRFQETQYF
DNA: TGTGCCAGCAGTTCCCGGGCCGGTCAGCAGAGATTCCAAGAGACCCAGTACTTC

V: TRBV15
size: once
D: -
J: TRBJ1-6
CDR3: CATSRDRGSRGGSPLHF
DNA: TGTGCCACCAGCAGAGATAGGGGCTCCAGGGGAGGTTCACCCCTCCACTTT

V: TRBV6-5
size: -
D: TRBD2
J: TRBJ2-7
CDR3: CASTPRSGSSYEQYF
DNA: TGTGCCAGCACTCCTCGGAGCGGGAGTTCCTACGAGCAGTACTTC

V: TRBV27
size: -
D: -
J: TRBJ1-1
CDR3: CASSPIRAGLRNTEAFF
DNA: TGTGCCAGCAGTCCTATTCGTGCGGGACTTAGGAACACTGAAGCTTTCTTT